The 18 T cell receptor beta chains in this list originate from one sample, sequenced in a study of blood T cell repertoires in COVID-19. Generated by immunoSEQ multiplex PCR, the TCRdb table keeps only in-frame clones and is missing some. The data hold about 220,000 clones, with around 84% observed a single time. Sequences were obtained from peripheral blood. The receptors were gathered from a man under 40 with active or convalescent COVID-19.

This chain links TRBV7-5 with TRBJ2-3; TRBD2, the table's D call, was not compared with the DNA. TRBV7-5 is deemed a pseudogene. The CDR3 sequence is 15 residues long. CDR3 nucleotide sequence: TGTGTCAGAAGCTTAGAGCGGGGGTGTGTGGATACGCAGTATTTT. It translates to CVRSLERGCVDTQYF.

The V call is TRBV12-1, the J call TRBJ2-7; the D call in the table, TRBD1, was not verified against the DNA. TRBV12-1 is noted as a pseudogene. The CDR3 is 15 residues long. CDR3 coding DNA: TGTGCCAGCAGCTTACCCGGGACAGCTATCTACGAGCAGTACTTC. It encodes CASSLPGTAIYEQYF.

The gene calls are TRBV7-3 and TRBJ2-1; no clear D. Germline V gene sequence: CDR1 SGHTA, CDR2 FQGTGA. The CDR3 totals 13 residues. Trimming stripped 4 bases from V and 4 bases from J, with 8 bases between. The CDR3 DNA reads TGTGCCAGCAGCTCATCGGGTTACAATGAGCAGTTCTTC. This codes for CASSSSGYNEQFF.

The gene calls are TRBV1 and TRBJ1-6; TRBD1 is taken as the D call from the table, unchecked against the DNA. TRBV1 is flagged as a pseudogene. CDR3 length equals 12 residues. Here the CDR3 reads CTSRQTGAALHF. The CDR3 DNA reads TGCACCAGCAGACAGACAGGGGCGGCCCTCCACTTT.

J is TRBJ1-2 and V is TRBV6-2 or TRBV6-3; 9 nucleotides line up with TRBD1. From germline, CDR1 is MNHEY and CDR2 SVGEGT. This CDR3 is 14 amino acids long. J gave up 5 bases and V 2 bases, and 3 bases lay outside the gene matches. The CDR3 loop is CASSYQGQGYGYTF. The CDR3 DNA is TGTGCCAGCAGTTACCAGGGACAGGGTTATGGCTACACCTTC.

The V call is TRBV6-6, the J call TRBJ1-4; 12 nucleotides agree with TRBD1. The CDR3 loop spans 15 amino acids. V was clipped by 0 bases and J by 14 bases; unmatched bases: 7. Germline V gives CDR1 MNHNY, CDR2 SVGAGI (reference sequence). The CDR3 bases are TGTGCCAGCAGTTACTCCGGGACAGGGGGCGCTGGCCTGTTTTTT. Amino acids: CASSYSGTGGAGLFF.

The table lists this clone with a count of one. The chain couples TRBV9 to TRBJ2-1; TRBD1 agrees at 8 bases. The CDR3 sequence is 15 residues long. The V and J ends lost 2 bases and 4 bases, in that order; junction bases with no gene match: 5. CDR1 SGDLS and CDR2 YYNGEE come from the germline V gene. In DNA, the CDR3 is TGTGCCAGCAGCGTGAACGGACAGGGTTACAATGAGCAGTTCTTC. This codes for CASSVNGQGYNEQFF. Supplemented by reference TRBV9 and TRBJ2-1, the full variable domain reads DSGVTQTPKHLITATGQRVTLRCSPRSGDLSVYWYQQSLDQGLQFLIQYYNGEERAKGNILERFSAQQFPDLHSELNLSSLELGDSALYFCASSVNGQGYNEQFFGPGTRLTVL.

This clone was seen just once. The rearrangement joins TRBV19 to TRBJ1-2; 9 bases agree with TRBD1. CDR1 is LNHDA, CDR2 SQIVND, per germline (reference sequence). This CDR3 has 17 residues. V lost 5 bases and J lost 6; bases outside the gene matches: 16. The CDR3 loop is CASSAWDRERQFNGYTF. Here the CDR3 DNA reads TGTGCCAGTAGTGCCTGGGACAGGGAAAGGCAGTTTAATGGCTACACCTTC.

This chain connects TRBV4-3 to TRBJ2-7, with 8 positions matching TRBD2. CDR1 and CDR2 from the germline V gene are LGHNA and YSLEER. This CDR3 has 14 amino acids. The V segment lost 0 bases and the J segment 7 bases; nucleotides outside the gene matches: 5. CDR3 DNA sequence: TGCGCCAGCAGCCAAGAATGGGTAGCGGGGGAGCAGTACTTC. Protein product: CASSQEWVAGEQYF.

Details on this clone: This specimen includes other DNA sequences encoding the same CDR3. This chain joins TRBV6-6 and TRBJ2-5, with TRBD1 matching 7 bases. V gave up 2 bases and J gave up 2 bases; unmatched junction bases: 2. Per germline, CDR1 MNHNY and CDR2 SVGAGI (reference sequence). This CDR3 has 14 residues. CDR3 DNA: TGTGCCAGCAGTTACGGACAGGTTCAAGAGACCCAGTACTTC. Its translation: CASSYGQVQETQYF.

The V and J genes are TRBV12-3 or TRBV12-4 and TRBJ1-3; possibly TRBD1 for D (5 bases). The CDR3 has 12 residues. Between the trimmed V and J ends, which lost 6 bases and 10 bases, there was a span of 13 bases. This chain's CDR3 is CASRSGGVTIYF. The DNA for the CDR3 is TGTGCCAGCAGGTCGGGAGGGGTGACCATATATTTT.

The chain links TRBV18 to TRBJ1-5, with D possibly being TRBD1 (5 bases). The germline gives CDR1 KGHSH, CDR2 LQKENI. CDR3 length: 17 amino acids. Deletions cut 3 bases from V and 6 bases from J, with 21 bases between. The DNA for the CDR3 is TGTGCCAGCTCACCTATTAGGGTCTCAGAAAGGGGTCAGCCCCAGCATTTT. It translates to CASSPIRVSERGQPQHF.

The genes are TRBV29-1 and TRBJ2-3; 8 bases fit TRBD2. Trimming at V came to 6 bases and at J to 2 bases, leaving 4 bases not matched to a gene. CDR3 length: 13 residues. Germline V CDR1 and CDR2: SQVTM, ANQGSEA. The CDR3 is CSVPAGDTDTQYF. In DNA form, the CDR3 reads TGCAGCGTGCCAGCGGGGGACACAGATACGCAGTATTTT.

This clone was seen a handful of times. The chain has TRBV5-4 and TRBJ1-2; the match to TRBD1 covers 9 bases. Germline V gene sequence: CDR1 SGHNT, CDR2 YYREEE (reference sequence). The trim removed 5 bases at V and 8 bases at J, leaving 7 bases unmatched. There are 13 residues in the CDR3. CDR3 DNA: TGTGCCAGCAGTTGGACAGGGGCATGGGGCTACACCTTC. Translated: CASSWTGAWGYTF.

The CDR3: CASSGGDVTDTQYF. The CDR3 region has the DNA TGTGCCAGCAGCGGGGGGGACGTCACAGATACGCAGTATTTT. J is TRBJ2-3 and V is TRBV11-3; TRBD2 aligns across 7 bases. V dropped 5 bases and J dropped 2; count of bases not matched to a gene: 4. The germline gives CDR1 SGHNT, CDR2 YENEEA. The CDR3 covers 14 residues.

V usage is TRBV7-2 and J usage is TRBJ2-1; 9 bases align to TRBD1. Trimming removed 4 bases from V and 9 bases from J; junction bases left unmatched: 7. The CDR3 totals 14 residues. Germline V gives CDR1 SGHTA, CDR2 FQGNSA. The CDR3 sequence is CASSSGQGLGEQFF. The DNA for the CDR3 is TGTGCCAGCAGCTCGGGACAGGGTTTAGGTGAGCAGTTCTTC.

The sample holds a few counts of this clone. This sequence joins TRBV7-9 and TRBJ2-5, with D tentatively TRBD1 (5 bases). The germline V gene has CDR1 SEHNR and CDR2 FQNEAQ (reference sequence). This CDR3 has 14 residues. Trimming removed 2 bases at V and 1 base at J, with 8 bases between. DNA of the CDR3: TGTGCCAGCAGCTTAACAGGTTTCCAAGAGACCCAGTACTTC. Encoded protein: CASSLTGFQETQYF.

V and J are TRBV4-2 and TRBJ2-1; TRBD2 might be the D (7 bases). The CDR3 contains 16 residues. In germline, CDR1 is LGHNA, CDR2 YNFKEQ. V was shortened by 2 bases and J by 8 bases, with 19 bases between the two germline ends. CDR3 region: CASSQRGSGAGDEQFF. For the CDR3, the DNA is TGTGCCAGCAGCCAAAGGGGGTCTGGCGCGGGAGATGAGCAGTTCTTC.